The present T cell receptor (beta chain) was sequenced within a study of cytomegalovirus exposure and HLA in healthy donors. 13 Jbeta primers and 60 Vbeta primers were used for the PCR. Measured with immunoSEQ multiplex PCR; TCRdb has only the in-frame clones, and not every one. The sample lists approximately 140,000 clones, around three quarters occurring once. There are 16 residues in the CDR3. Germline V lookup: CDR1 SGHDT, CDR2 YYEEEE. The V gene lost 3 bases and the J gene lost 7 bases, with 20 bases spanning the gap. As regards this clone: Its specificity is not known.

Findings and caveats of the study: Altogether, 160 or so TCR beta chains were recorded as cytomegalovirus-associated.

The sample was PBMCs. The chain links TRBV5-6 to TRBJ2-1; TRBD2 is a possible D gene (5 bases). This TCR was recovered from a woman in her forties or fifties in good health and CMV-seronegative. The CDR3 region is CASSYPGRVFENEQFF. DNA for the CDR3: TGTGCCAGCAGCTACCCCGGGCGGGTCTTCGAGAATGAGCAGTTCTTC.